These 29 T cell receptor beta chains originate from one sample sequenced in a study of blood T cells in healthy people across ages. Using a J-beta primer mix together with a sample-barcoded 5' primer, a second PCR was run for roughly 6 to 12 cycles. TCRdb called the 5' RACE reads again in MiXCR, with one record for every CDR3 protein. This table holds about 970,000 distinct CDR3 sequences, 51% found once. Sequencing input: blood. The receptors originated from a woman in her sixties in good health.

The chain carries TRBV7-2 and TRBJ2-7; no clear D gene. The CDR3 length is 13 residues. V lost 1 base and J 12 bases, leaving 16 bases between the germline ends. Per the germline V gene, CDR1 is SGHTA and CDR2 is FQGNSA. CDR3 in DNA: TGTGCCAGCAGCTTAGACCTTGAGGACCACATGTACTTC. Encoded protein: CASSLDLEDHMYF.

The chain uses TRBV11-2 and TRBJ1-1; D is possibly TRBD1 (5 bases). The length of the CDR3 is 15 residues. V was shortened by 1 base and J by 0 bases, with 9 bases between the two germline ends. Germline values: CDR1 SGHAT, CDR2 FQNNGV. The CDR3 sequence: CASSLGPTVNTEAFF. The CDR3, as DNA: TGTGCCAGCAGCTTAGGCCCGACAGTGAACACTGAAGCTTTCTTT.

There are a few counts of this clonotype. CDR3 amino acids: CASSQGPGTEKNIQYF. In nucleotides, the CDR3 is TGCGCCAGCAGCCAAGGGCCCGGGACAGAAAAAAACATTCAGTACTTC. The chain couples TRBV4-1 to TRBJ2-4, with 7 bases identical to TRBD1. The germline CDR1 and CDR2 sequences are MGHRA and YSYEKL. J lost 4 bases, V lost 1 base, and 7 bases had no gene match. This CDR3 has 16 residues.

The CDR3 spells CASGPGGLSTDTQYF. DNA of the CDR3: TGTGCCAGCGGCCCGGGGGGCCTTAGCACAGATACGCAGTATTTT. This chain joins TRBV28 and TRBJ2-3; D possibly corresponds to TRBD2 (7 bases). Trimming took off 8 bases at V and 0 bases at J, with 15 bases between the two ends. Germline V lookup: CDR1 MDHEN, CDR2 SYDVKM. This CDR3 has 15 amino acids.

CDR3 protein: CASSPRKGTGWADTQYF. CDR3 DNA: TGTGCCAGCAGCCCTCGGAAGGGCACAGGGTGGGCAGATACGCAGTATTTT. V and J are TRBV3-1 and TRBJ2-3; TRBD1 might be the D (6 bases). Germline CDR1 LGHDT, CDR2 YNNKEL (reference sequence). This CDR3 is built from 17 residues. V lost 4 bases and J 4 bases, leaving 21 bases between the germline ends.

Only one count was recorded for this clonotype. Here the CDR3 reads CASSIRDLGNIQYF. In DNA, the CDR3 is TGTGCCAGCAGCATCCGGGACTTGGGAAACATTCAGTACTTC. The V call is TRBV9, the J call TRBJ2-4; D may be TRBD2 (6 bases). Germline V gives CDR1 SGDLS, CDR2 YYNGEE. This CDR3 spans 14 amino acids. V was pared by 4 bases and J by 6 bases, with 14 bases between.

This clonotype was seen a few times. The chain carries TRBV28 and TRBJ2-2; D may be TRBD2 (7 bases). Germline V gene data show CDR1 as MDHEN and CDR2 as SYDVKM. Between the trimmed V and J ends, which lost 1 base and 7 bases, there was a span of 19 bases. There are 17 residues in the CDR3. For the CDR3, the DNA is TGTGCCAGCAGTTTATCTGGTTCGGGGGGCAGGAACGGGGAGCTGTTTTTT. Its translation: CASSLSGSGGRNGELFF.

This chain links TRBV7-2 with TRBJ2-7; tentative D call: TRBD1 (5 bases). The germline V and J ends were trimmed by 5 bases and 11 bases, with 22 bases remaining between them. CDR1 and CDR2 from the germline V gene are SGHTA and FQGNSA. The CDR3 spans 14 residues. The CDR3 spells CASSVGNRLAGKYF. CDR3 sequence (DNA): TGTGCCAGCAGCGTCGGAAACAGGTTAGCTGGGAAGTACTTC.

This clonotype showed up just a few times. The chain combines TRBV6-1 with TRBJ2-1; 13 nucleotides match TRBD2. The CDR3 runs 16 residues. With V trimmed by 3 bases and J by 9 bases, 8 bases remained unmatched. CDR1 is MNHNS and CDR2 is SASEGT in the germline V gene. CDR3 sequence: CASSDPGLAGVGEQFF. The CDR3 nucleotides read TGTGCCAGCAGTGATCCAGGACTAGCGGGAGTAGGTGAGCAGTTCTTC.

The chain employs TRBV4-2 and TRBJ2-5, with D maybe TRBD2 (5 bases). This CDR3 is built from 13 residues. Between the trimmed V and J ends, which lost 0 bases and 7 bases, there was a span of 9 bases. Germline CDR1 and CDR2: LGHNA and YNFKEQ. CDR3 in DNA: TGTGCCAGCAGCCAAGACGTTGAGGGGACCCAGTACTTC. Translating it yields CASSQDVEGTQYF.

In this sample, this clonotype turned up many times. The chain combines TRBV11-2 with TRBJ2-3; D remains unclear. The CDR3 is made up of 13 amino acids. V lost 1 base and J 3 bases, leaving 5 bases between the germline ends. CDR1 is SGHAT, CDR2 FQNNGV, per germline. CDR3 bases: TGTGCCAGCAGCTTAGCCCTGACAGATACGCAGTATTTT. Amino acid sequence: CASSLALTDTQYF.

This clonotype was seen a handful of times. The chain carries TRBV12-3 or TRBV12-4 and TRBJ2-3, with 10 bases aligning to TRBD2. CDR3 length equals 18 residues. The junction had 16 bases not matched to a gene; V was cut back by 8 bases and J by 2 bases. CDR3 amino acids: CASGSLLQAGGLTDTQYF. CDR3 sequence (DNA): TGTGCCAGCGGGAGCCTTTTACAAGCGGGAGGGCTCACAGATACGCAGTATTTT.

At least ten counts were recorded for this clonotype. The CDR3 nucleotides read TGTGCCAGCAGGCCTGACAGGGATGAGCAGTACTTC. Its translation: CASRPDRDEQYF. The V and J genes are TRBV12-3 or TRBV12-4 and TRBJ2-7, with TRBD1 identical over 7 bases. This CDR3 has 12 residues. Trimming took 6 bases from V and 7 from J; bases not matched to a gene: 6.

This clonotype was recorded a few times. The rearrangement uses TRBV4-1 and TRBJ2-7; possible D gene TRBD2, 6 bases. The germline V and J ends were trimmed by 0 bases and 4 bases, with 13 bases remaining between them. The germline V gene encodes CDR1 MGHRA and CDR2 YSYEKL. The CDR3 runs 15 residues. CDR3 in DNA: TGCGCCAGCAGCCAAGAAGGAGGGAGTAGGTACGAGCAGTACTTC. The encoded protein is CASSQEGGSRYEQYF.

This sequence joins TRBV6-2 or TRBV6-3 and TRBJ2-4; 9 bases map to TRBD1. The end of the DNA is better explained by TRBJ2-7, so the J call may be wrong. CDR1 and CDR2 from the germline V gene are MNHEY and SVGEGT. The CDR3 has 14 residues. The chain's CDR3 is CASRGTGRRVEQYF. The DNA for the CDR3 is TGTGCCAGCAGAGGGACAGGGAGACGCGTCGAGCAGTACTTC.

This clonotype was counted only a few times. The chain carries TRBV3-1 and TRBJ2-3; 8 positions match TRBD2. CDR1 LGHDT and CDR2 YNNKEL come from the germline V gene (reference sequence). After removal of 4 bases from V and 3 bases from J, the junction contained 15 bases not matched to a gene. The length of the CDR3 is 18 residues. The DNA for the CDR3 is TGTGCCAGCAGCCCACGCTGGGTTAAGCGGGAGCCTACAGATACGCAGTATTTT. It translates to CASSPRWVKREPTDTQYF.

V and J are TRBV21-1 and TRBJ2-1; TRBD1, as called in the table, went unchecked against the DNA. TRBV21-1 is tagged as a pseudogene. The CDR3 sequence is 13 residues long. The CDR3 nucleotides are TGTGCCACTCCCAGGGATAAGGTCGATGAGCAGTTCTTC. Translating gives CATPRDKVDEQFF.

This clonotype showed up just once. Germline and junction disagree at one end, which may indicate a read error. This rearrangement joins TRBV18 to TRBJ2-4; 7 nucleotides line up with TRBD1. The better agreement between TRBJ2-5 and the DNA end casts doubt on the J call. CDR3 length: 16 residues. Germline V gives CDR1 KGHSH, CDR2 LQKENI. The CDR3 sequence is CASSRLTGVGQGTQYF. CDR3 in DNA: TGTGCCAGCTCTCGATTAACAGGGGTTGGACAAGGGACCCAGTACTTC.

The chain uses TRBV7-9 and TRBJ2-3; TRBD1 is a possible D gene (6 bases). Germline assignment: CDR1 SEHNR and CDR2 FQNEAQ (reference sequence). V lost 0 bases and J 1 base, leaving 11 bases between the germline ends. The CDR3 extends over 16 amino acids. This chain's CDR3 is CASSLAQGTRTDTQYF. CDR3 DNA sequence: TGTGCCAGCAGCTTAGCCCAGGGGACGCGCACAGATACGCAGTATTTT.

This clonotype appeared a few times. The chain couples TRBV7-9 to TRBJ2-5, with TRBD2 matching 7 bases. V lost 4 bases and J lost 5; bases outside the gene matches: 7. The CDR3 consists of 14 residues. CDR1 is SEHNR, CDR2 FQNEAQ, per germline (reference sequence). The CDR3 bases are TGTGCCAGCAGCTCTACTAGCGAAGTTGAGACCCAGTACTTC. As protein: CASSSTSEVETQYF.

The chain links TRBV6-6 to TRBJ2-1, with D possibly TRBD2 on 6 matching bases. The CDR3 runs to 13 residues. V was cut by 7 bases and J by 3 bases, with 10 bases left in between. Germline lookup yields CDR1 MNHNY and CDR2 SVGAGI (reference sequence). CDR3 sequence (DNA): TGTGCCAGCATTAGCGGTTTCTACAATGAGCAGTTCTTC. Translating gives CASISGFYNEQFF.

The chain is built from TRBV29-1 and TRBJ2-3; 7 bases are a match to TRBD2. The CDR3 length is 12 residues. V lost 4 bases and J lost 3; bases outside the gene matches: 1. In germline, CDR1 is SQVTM, CDR2 ANQGSEA. The CDR3 loop is CSVAGGTDTQYF. CDR3 sequence (DNA): TGCAGCGTTGCCGGGGGGACAGATACGCAGTATTTT.

V gene TRBV10-2 combines with J gene TRBJ1-6; D may be TRBD1 (5 bases). Germline V gene sequence: CDR1 WSHSY, CDR2 SAAADI. This CDR3 has 12 residues. The V and J ends lost 11 bases and 7 bases respectively, with 12 bases between them. CDR3: CAGGSGNSPLHF. The DNA of the CDR3 is TGCGCCGGGGGGTCCGGGAATTCACCCCTCCACTTT.

The chain carries TRBV3-1 and TRBJ2-1, with 13 bases lining up with TRBD2. The CDR3 has 16 residues. The ends lost 7 bases at V and 7 bases at J; junction bases unmatched: 10. Germline V gene sequence: CDR1 LGHDT, CDR2 YNNKEL (reference sequence). The DNA of the CDR3 is TGTGCCAGCACCCCGAGTGGACTAGCGGGAGTAAATGAGCAGTTCTTC. Residues: CASTPSGLAGVNEQFF.

The chain is built from TRBV25-1 and TRBJ2-3; unclear D gene. Per germline, CDR1 MGHDK and CDR2 SYGVNS. The CDR3 is 14 residues long. V was shortened by 1 base and J by 2 bases, with 7 bases between the two germline ends. CDR3: CASSELGPTDTQYF. CDR3 nucleotides: TGTGCCAGCAGTGAATTGGGTCCCACAGATACGCAGTATTTT.

The rearrangement uses TRBV29-1 and TRBJ2-1, with D perhaps being TRBD1 or TRBD2 (5 bases each). Trimming took off 7 bases at V and 3 bases at J, with 16 bases between the two ends. The CDR3 length is 14 residues. Germline V CDR1 and CDR2: SQVTM, ANQGSEA. The CDR3, as DNA: TGCAGCGGGTCGGGTGGGGGAGTCTACAATGAGCAGTTCTTC. Translated, it gives CSGSGGGVYNEQFF.

The V gene is TRBV6-1, the J gene TRBJ1-1, with 8 positions matching TRBD1. The CDR3 runs to 15 residues. The trim removed 1 base at V and 3 bases at J, leaving 4 bases unmatched. Germline values: CDR1 MNHNS, CDR2 SASEGT. CDR3 residues: CASSEDRGTDTEAFF. Written as DNA, the CDR3 is TGTGCCAGCAGTGAAGACAGGGGGACAGACACTGAAGCTTTCTTT.

The V gene is TRBV29-1, the J gene TRBJ2-1, with D possibly matching TRBD2 (6 bases). Trimming took 2 bases from V and 8 from J, leaving 13 bases between them. In germline, CDR1 is SQVTM, CDR2 ANQGSEA. The CDR3 sequence is 13 residues long. This CDR3 is CSVERWRGYEQFF. CDR3 DNA: TGCAGCGTTGAAAGGTGGCGGGGCTATGAGCAGTTCTTC.

This rearrangement joins TRBV7-2 to TRBJ2-1; TRBD2 aligns across 9 bases. The germline V gene encodes CDR1 SGHTA and CDR2 FQGNSA. The CDR3 is made up of 15 amino acids. With V trimmed by 4 bases and J by 9 bases, 10 bases remained unmatched. The CDR3 sequence is CASSSYSGSSIEQFF. The CDR3 DNA sequence: TGTGCCAGCAGCTCTTATAGCGGGAGCTCAATTGAGCAGTTCTTC.